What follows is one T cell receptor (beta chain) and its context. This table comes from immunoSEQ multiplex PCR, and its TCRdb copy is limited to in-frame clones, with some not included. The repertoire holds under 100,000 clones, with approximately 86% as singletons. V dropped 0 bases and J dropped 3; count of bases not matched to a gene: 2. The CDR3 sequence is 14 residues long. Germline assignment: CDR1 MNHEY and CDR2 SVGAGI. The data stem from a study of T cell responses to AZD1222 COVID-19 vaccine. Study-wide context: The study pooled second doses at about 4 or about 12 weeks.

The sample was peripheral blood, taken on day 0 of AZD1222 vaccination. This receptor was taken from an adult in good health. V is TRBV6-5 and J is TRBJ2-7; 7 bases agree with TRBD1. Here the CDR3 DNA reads TGTGCCAGCAGTTACTCCGCAGGGGGCTACGAGCAGTACTTC. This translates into CASSYSAGGYEQYF.